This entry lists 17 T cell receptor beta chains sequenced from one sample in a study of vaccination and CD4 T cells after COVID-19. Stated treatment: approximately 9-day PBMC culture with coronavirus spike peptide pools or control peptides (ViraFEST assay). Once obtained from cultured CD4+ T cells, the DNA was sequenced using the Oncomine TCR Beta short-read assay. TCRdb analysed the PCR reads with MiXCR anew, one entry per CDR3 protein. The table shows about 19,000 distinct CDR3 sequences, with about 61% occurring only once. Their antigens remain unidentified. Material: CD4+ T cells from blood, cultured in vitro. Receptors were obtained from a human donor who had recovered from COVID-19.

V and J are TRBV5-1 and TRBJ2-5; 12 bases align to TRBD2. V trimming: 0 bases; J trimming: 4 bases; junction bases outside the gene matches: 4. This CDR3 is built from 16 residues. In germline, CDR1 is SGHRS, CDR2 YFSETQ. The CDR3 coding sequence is TGCGCCAGCAGCTTGGGGCTAGCGGGAGGGGCAGAGACCCAGTACTTC. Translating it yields CASSLGLAGGAETQYF.

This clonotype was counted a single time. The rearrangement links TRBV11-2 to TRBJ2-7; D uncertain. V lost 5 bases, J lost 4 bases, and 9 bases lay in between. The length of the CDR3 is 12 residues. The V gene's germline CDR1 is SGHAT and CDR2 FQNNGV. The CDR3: CASSPSGYEQYF. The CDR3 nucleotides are TGTGCCAGCAGCCCCAGTGGATACGAGCAGTACTTC.

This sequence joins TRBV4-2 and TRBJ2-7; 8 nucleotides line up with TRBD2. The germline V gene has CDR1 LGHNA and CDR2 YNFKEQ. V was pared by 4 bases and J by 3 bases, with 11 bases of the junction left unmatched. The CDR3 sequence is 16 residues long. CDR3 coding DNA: TGTGCCAGCAGCCCCGGACTGGCCAGCGGGAGCTACGAGCAGTACTTC. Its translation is CASSPGLASGSYEQYF.

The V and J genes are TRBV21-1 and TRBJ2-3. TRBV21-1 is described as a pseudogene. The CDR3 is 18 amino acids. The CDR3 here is CASSNLAVRTSSTDTQYF. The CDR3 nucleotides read TGTGCCAGCAGCAACTTGGCGGTCAGGACGTCCTCCACAGATACGCAGTATTTT.

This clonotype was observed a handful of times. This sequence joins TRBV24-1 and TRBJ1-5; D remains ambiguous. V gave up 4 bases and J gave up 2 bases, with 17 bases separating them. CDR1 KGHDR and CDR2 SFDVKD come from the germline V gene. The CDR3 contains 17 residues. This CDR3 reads CATSDPRTGGGNQPQHF. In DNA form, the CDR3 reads TGTGCCACCAGTGACCCTAGGACTGGTGGTGGCAATCAGCCCCAGCATTTT.

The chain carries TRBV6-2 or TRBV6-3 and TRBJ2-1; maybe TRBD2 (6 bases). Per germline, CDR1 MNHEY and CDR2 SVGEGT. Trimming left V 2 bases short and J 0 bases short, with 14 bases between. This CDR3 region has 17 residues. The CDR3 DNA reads TGTGCCAGCAGTTACGGTAGCGGTTTTAGCTCCTACAATGAGCAGTTCTTC. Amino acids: CASSYGSGFSSYNEQFF.

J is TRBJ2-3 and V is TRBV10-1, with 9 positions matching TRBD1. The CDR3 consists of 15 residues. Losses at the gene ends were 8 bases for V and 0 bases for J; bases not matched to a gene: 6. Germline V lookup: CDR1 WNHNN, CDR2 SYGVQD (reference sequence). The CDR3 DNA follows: TGCGCCAGCGGGGACAGGGACCTCAGCACAGATACGCAGTATTTT. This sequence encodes CASGDRDLSTDTQYF.

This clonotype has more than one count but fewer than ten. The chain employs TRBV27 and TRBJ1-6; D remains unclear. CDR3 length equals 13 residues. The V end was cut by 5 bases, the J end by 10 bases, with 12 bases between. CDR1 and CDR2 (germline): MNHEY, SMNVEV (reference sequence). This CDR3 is CASSLLSGSPLHF. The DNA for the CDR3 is TGTGCCAGCAGTCTCCTCTCGGGCTCACCCCTCCACTTT.

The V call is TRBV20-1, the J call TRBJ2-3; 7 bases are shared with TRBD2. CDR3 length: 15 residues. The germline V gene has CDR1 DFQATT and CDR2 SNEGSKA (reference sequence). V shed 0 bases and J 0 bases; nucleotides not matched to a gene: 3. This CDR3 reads CSARDPAGSTDTQYF. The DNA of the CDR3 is TGCAGTGCTAGAGACCCAGCGGGAAGCACAGATACGCAGTATTTT.

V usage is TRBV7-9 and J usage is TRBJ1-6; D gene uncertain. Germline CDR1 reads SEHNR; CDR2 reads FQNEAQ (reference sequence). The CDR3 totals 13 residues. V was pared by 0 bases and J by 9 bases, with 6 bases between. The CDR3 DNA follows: TGTGCCAGCAGCTTAGCGCTGGGTTCACCCCTCCACTTT. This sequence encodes CASSLALGSPLHF. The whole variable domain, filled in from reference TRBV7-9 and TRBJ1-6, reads DTGVSQNPRHKITKRGQNVTFRCDPISEHNRLYWYRQTLGQGPEFLTYFQNEAQLEKSRLLSDRFSAERPKGSFSTLEIQRTEQGDSAMYLCASSLALGSPLHFGNGTRLTVT.

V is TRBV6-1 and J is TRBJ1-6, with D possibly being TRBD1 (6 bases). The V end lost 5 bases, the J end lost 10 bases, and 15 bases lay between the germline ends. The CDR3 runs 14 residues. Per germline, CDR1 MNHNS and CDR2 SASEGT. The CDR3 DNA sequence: TGTGCCAGCAGTATAACAGGGATAGGGTCACCCCTCCACTTT. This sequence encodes CASSITGIGSPLHF.

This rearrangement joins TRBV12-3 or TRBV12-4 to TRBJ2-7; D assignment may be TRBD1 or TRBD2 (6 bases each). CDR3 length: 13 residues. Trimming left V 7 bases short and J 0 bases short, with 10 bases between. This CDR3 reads CASTRDTSYEQYF. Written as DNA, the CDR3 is TGTGCCAGCACGCGGGACACCTCCTACGAGCAGTACTTC.

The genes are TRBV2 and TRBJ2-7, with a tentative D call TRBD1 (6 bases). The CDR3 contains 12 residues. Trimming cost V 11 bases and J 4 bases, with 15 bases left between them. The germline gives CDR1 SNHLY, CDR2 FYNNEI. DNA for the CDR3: TGTGCCCGCCAACAGGGTCGGTACGAGCAGTACTTC. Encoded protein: CARQQGRYEQYF.

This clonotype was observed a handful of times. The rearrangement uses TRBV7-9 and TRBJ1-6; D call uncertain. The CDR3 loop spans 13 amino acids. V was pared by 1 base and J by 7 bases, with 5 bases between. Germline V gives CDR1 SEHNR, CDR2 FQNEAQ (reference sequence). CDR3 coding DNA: TGTGCCAGCAGCTTAGAGGGCAATTCACCCCTCCACTTT. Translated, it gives CASSLEGNSPLHF.

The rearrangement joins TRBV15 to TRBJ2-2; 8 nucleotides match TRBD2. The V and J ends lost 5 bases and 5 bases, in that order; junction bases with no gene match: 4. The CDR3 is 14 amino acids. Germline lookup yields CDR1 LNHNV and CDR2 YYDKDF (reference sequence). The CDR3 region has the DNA TGTGCCACCAGCCGGGGGGGAAGGACCGGGGAGCTGTTTTTT. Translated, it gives CATSRGGRTGELFF. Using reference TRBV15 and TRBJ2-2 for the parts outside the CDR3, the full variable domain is DAMVIQNPRYQVTQFGKPVTLSCSQTLNHNVMYWYQQKSSQAPKLLFHYYDKDFNNEADTPDNFQSRRPNTSFCFLDIRSPGLGDTAMYLCATSRGGRTGELFFGEGSRLTVL.

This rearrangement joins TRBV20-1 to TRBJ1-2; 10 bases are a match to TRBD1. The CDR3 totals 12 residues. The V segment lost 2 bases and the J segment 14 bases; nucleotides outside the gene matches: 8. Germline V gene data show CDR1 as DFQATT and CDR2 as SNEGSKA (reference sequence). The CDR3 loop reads CSARNRDRGETF. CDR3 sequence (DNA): TGCAGTGCTAGAAACAGGGACAGGGGAGAGACCTTC.

CDR3 region: CASSLRSAGGQETQYF. The CDR3, as DNA: TGTGCCAGCAGCTTACGATCTGCGGGAGGCCAAGAGACCCAGTACTTC. V is TRBV7-2 and J is TRBJ2-5; 8 positions agree with TRBD2. V was pared by 2 bases and J by 1 base, with 6 bases of the junction left unmatched. The CDR3 spans 16 residues. Per the germline V gene, CDR1 is SGHTA and CDR2 is FQGNSA.